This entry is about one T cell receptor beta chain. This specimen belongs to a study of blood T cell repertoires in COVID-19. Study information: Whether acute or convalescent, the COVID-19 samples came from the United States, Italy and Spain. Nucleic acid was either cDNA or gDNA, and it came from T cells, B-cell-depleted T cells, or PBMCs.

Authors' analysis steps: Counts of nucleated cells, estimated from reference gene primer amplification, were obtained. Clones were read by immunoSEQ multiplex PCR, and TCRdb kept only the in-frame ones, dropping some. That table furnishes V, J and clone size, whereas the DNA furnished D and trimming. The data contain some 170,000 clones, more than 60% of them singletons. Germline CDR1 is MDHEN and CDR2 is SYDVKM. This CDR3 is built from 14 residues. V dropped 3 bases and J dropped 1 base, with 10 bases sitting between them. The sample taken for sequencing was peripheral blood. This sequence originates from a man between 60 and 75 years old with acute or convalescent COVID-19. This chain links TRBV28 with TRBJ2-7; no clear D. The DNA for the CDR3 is TGTGCCAGCAGTTTGAGGTACACTTCCTACGAGCAGTACTTC. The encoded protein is CASSLRYTSYEQYF.